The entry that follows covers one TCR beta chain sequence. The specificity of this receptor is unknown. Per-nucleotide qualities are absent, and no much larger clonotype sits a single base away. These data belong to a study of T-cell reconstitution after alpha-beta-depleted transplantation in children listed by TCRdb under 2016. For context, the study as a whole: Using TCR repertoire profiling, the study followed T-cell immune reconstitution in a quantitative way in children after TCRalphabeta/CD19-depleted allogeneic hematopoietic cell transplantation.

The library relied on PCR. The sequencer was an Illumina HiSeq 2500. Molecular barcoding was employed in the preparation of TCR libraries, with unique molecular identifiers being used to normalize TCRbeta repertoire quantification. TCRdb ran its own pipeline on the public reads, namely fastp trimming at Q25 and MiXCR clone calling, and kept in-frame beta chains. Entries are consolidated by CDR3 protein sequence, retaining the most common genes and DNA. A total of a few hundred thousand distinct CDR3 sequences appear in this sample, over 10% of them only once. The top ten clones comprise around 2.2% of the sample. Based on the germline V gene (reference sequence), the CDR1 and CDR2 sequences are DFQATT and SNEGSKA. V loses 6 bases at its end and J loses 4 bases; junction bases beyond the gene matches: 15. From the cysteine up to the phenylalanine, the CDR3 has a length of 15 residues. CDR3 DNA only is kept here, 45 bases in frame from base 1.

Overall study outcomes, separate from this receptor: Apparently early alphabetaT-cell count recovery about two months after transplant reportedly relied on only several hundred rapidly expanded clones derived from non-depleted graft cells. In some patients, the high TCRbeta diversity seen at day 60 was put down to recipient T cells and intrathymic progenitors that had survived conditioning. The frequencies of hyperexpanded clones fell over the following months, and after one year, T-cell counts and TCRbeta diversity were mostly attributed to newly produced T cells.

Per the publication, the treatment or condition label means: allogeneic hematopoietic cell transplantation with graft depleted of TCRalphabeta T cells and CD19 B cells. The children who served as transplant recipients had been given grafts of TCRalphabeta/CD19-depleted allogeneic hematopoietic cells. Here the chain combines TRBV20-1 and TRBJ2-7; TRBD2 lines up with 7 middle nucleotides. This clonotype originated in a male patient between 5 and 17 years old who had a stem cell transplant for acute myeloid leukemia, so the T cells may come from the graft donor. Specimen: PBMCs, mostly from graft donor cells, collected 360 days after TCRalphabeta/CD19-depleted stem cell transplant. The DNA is TGCAGTGCGGGACCGCCGGGACTAAGCGCGTACGAGCAGTACTTC. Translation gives CSAGPPGLSAYEQYF.